The 22 T cell receptor beta chains given below trace back to one sample, sequenced in a study of vaccination effects on CD4 cells after COVID-19. Repertoires were generated with immunoSEQ multiplex PCR, while TCRdb's copy carries only in-frame clones and drops some. This table has under 25,000 clones, around 70% appearing once. Antigens for these TCRs are unknown. Using viral peptide pools, the ViraFEST assay grew out antigen-specific CD4+ T cells prior to sequencing. Researchers isolated CD4+ T cells once approximately ten days of culture had elapsed. The person had a PCR-confirmed SARS-CoV-2 infection during March to December 2020. Specimen: CD4+ T cells from PBMCs cultured with SARS-CoV-2 spike peptides, collected before COVID-19 vaccination. These receptors were collected from a human donor who had a prior SARS-CoV-2 infection.

The chain has TRBV5-5 and TRBJ2-3; 7 bases are shared with TRBD1. Germline V lookup: CDR1 SGHKS, CDR2 YYEKEE (reference sequence). With V trimmed by 4 bases and J by 7 bases, 9 bases remained unmatched. The CDR3 has 14 residues. The CDR3 DNA is TGTGCCAGCAGCCTCGGACAGGCGCAATATACGCAGTATTTT. Its protein is CASSLGQAQYTQYF.

The chain recombines TRBV4-3 with TRBJ2-2; the D gene is possibly TRBD1 (6 bases). The CDR3 has 17 residues. Germline CDR1 and CDR2: LGHNA and YSLEER. Trimming shortened V by 3 bases and J by 3 bases, and 17 bases separated the two germline ends. The CDR3 spells CASSHPKGRGDTGELFF. DNA for the CDR3: TGCGCCAGCAGCCACCCGAAGGGCAGGGGCGACACCGGGGAGCTGTTTTTT.

The chain employs TRBV11-2 and TRBJ2-3; D possibly uses TRBD1 or TRBD2 (5 bases each). Trimming cost V 0 bases and J 4 bases, with 20 bases left between them. Germline V gene lookup returns CDR1 SGHAT and CDR2 FQNNGV. The CDR3 loop spans 18 amino acids. The CDR3 DNA is TGTGCCAGCAGCTTAGAATTCAGGTTGGGGGTCCATGCAGATACGCAGTATTTT. It encodes CASSLEFRLGVHADTQYF.

The chain joins TRBV16 to TRBJ1-1; D gene unclear. Germline CDR1 and CDR2: KGHSY and FQNENV. V was clipped by 3 bases and J by 3 bases, with 2 bases between them. This CDR3 comprises 11 residues. In DNA, the CDR3 is TGTGCCAGCAGCCAGTACACTGAAGCTTTCTTT. Its translation is CASSQYTEAFF.

J is TRBJ1-2 and V is TRBV7-9; D is ambiguous. The CDR3 length is 15 residues. V was shortened by 5 bases and J by 2 bases, with 15 bases between the two germline ends. Looked up from germline, CDR1 is SEHNR and CDR2 is FQNEAQ (reference sequence). CDR3 in amino acids: CASSALRVVNYGYTF. The CDR3 DNA reads as TGTGCCAGCAGCGCCCTCCGGGTCGTGAACTATGGCTACACCTTC.

For the CDR3, the DNA is TGTGCCAGTAACCTACAAAGCTTGAACACTGAAGCTTTCTTT. As protein: CASNLQSLNTEAFF. The rearrangement joins TRBV19 to TRBJ1-1; no reliable D call. CDR1 and CDR2 (germline): LNHDA, SQIVND (reference sequence). Trimming shortened V by 7 bases and J by 0 bases, and 12 bases separated the two germline ends. This CDR3 region has 14 residues.

The J gene is TRBJ1-1, the V gene TRBV6-6, with unresolved D. The CDR3 runs to 14 residues. V lost 5 bases to trimming and J lost 4 bases, with 14 bases between them. CDR1 is MNHNY and CDR2 is SVGAGI in the germline V gene (reference sequence). The CDR3: CASSTSPFRTEAFF. CDR3 coding DNA: TGTGCCAGCAGTACCTCCCCATTCCGCACTGAAGCTTTCTTT.

The chain has TRBV27 and TRBJ2-3; the D gene is possibly TRBD1 (6 bases). V was trimmed by 4 bases and J by 6 bases, leaving 20 bases between them. This CDR3 is built from 16 residues. The germline gives CDR1 MNHEY, CDR2 SMNVEV (reference sequence). CDR3 in amino acids: CASSSLQGSKQDTQYF. DNA for the CDR3: TGTGCCAGCAGTTCACTACAGGGTTCCAAACAGGATACGCAGTATTTT.

This rearrangement joins TRBV10-2 to TRBJ2-5; TRBD2 aligns across 11 bases. Germline CDR1 WSHSY, CDR2 SAAADI. The CDR3 loop spans 16 amino acids. V lost 3 bases, J lost 1 base, and 4 bases stayed unmatched. The CDR3: CASSDRLAGPQETQYF. DNA for the CDR3: TGCGCCAGCAGTGACAGACTAGCGGGGCCCCAAGAGACCCAGTACTTC.

The table lists this clone with a few counts. This chain connects TRBV4-2 to TRBJ2-4; no firm D call. CDR3 length equals 13 residues. Germline V gives CDR1 LGHNA, CDR2 YNFKEQ. The V gene lost 3 bases and the J gene lost 1 base, with 4 bases spanning the gap. The CDR3 is CASSQAAKNIQYF. CDR3 in DNA: TGTGCCAGCAGCCAGGCCGCCAAAAACATTCAGTACTTC.

The gene calls are TRBV7-9 and TRBJ2-2; TRBD2 matches 11 bases. J gave up 6 bases and V 4 bases, and 10 bases lay outside the gene matches. The CDR3 loop spans 17 amino acids. In germline, CDR1 is SEHNR, CDR2 FQNEAQ (reference sequence). In DNA form, the CDR3 reads TGTGCCAGCAGCTCCGACCGTAGCGGGGGGGATCCCGGGGAGCTGTTTTTT. This translates into CASSSDRSGGDPGELFF.

The CDR3 DNA follows: TGTGCCAGCAGTTTTAGTCGGGAGACCCAGTACTTC. It is translated as CASSFSRETQYF. The chain is built from TRBV14 and TRBJ2-5; the D is unclear. CDR1 and CDR2 from the germline V gene are SGHDN and FVKESK. The CDR3 is 12 amino acids. V lost 6 bases, J lost 5 bases, and 10 bases lay in between.

This clone was counted a few times. J is TRBJ1-5 and V is TRBV29-1; D unclear. Germline values: CDR1 SQVTM, CDR2 ANQGSEA. The CDR3 is 11 residues long. V was cut by 6 bases and J by 11 bases, with 14 bases left in between. The CDR3 spells CSVSDGISQHF. In DNA form, the CDR3 reads TGCAGCGTCTCAGACGGTATCTCCCAGCATTTT.

The chain carries TRBV15 and TRBJ1-3; D is possibly TRBD1 (5 bases). The CDR3 sequence is 14 residues long. Between the trimmed V and J ends, which lost 3 bases and 3 bases, there was a span of 9 bases. The germline CDR1 and CDR2 sequences are LNHNV and YYDKDF (reference sequence). The CDR3 sequence: CATSSGTHGNTIYF. The CDR3 nucleotides read TGTGCCACCAGCAGTGGGACCCATGGAAACACCATATATTTT.

The chain uses TRBV5-4 and TRBJ1-4; TRBD1 matches 7 bases. CDR3 size: 13 residues. Germline V gene sequence: CDR1 SGHNT, CDR2 YYREEE (reference sequence). V lost 7 bases and J lost 4; bases outside the gene matches: 4. CDR3 in DNA: TGTGCCAGCTCGGGACAGATTAATGAAAAACTGTTTTTT. Translating gives CASSGQINEKLFF.

The CDR3 loop is CASTRLRGAGGYTF. The CDR3 DNA is TGTGCCAGCACCAGACTGCGAGGGGCAGGTGGCTACACCTTC. V usage is TRBV11-2 and J usage is TRBJ1-2; a possible D gene is TRBD1 (5 bases). Per germline, CDR1 SGHAT and CDR2 FQNNGV. V was trimmed by 7 bases and J by 7 bases, leaving 19 bases between them. CDR3 length equals 14 residues.

The chain carries TRBV11-2 and TRBJ2-3; 11 positions agree with TRBD1. This CDR3 has 15 amino acids. V dropped 2 bases and J dropped 4; count of bases not matched to a gene: 2. CDR1 and CDR2 from the germline V gene are SGHAT and FQNNGV. CDR3 protein: CASSLPGQGADTQYF. The CDR3 nucleotides read TGTGCCAGCAGCTTACCGGGACAGGGGGCAGATACGCAGTATTTT. Filled out from reference TRBV11-2 and TRBJ2-3, the complete variable domain reads EAGVAQSPRYKIIEKRQSVAFWCNPISGHATLYWYQQILGQGPKLLIQFQNNGVVDDSQLPKDRFSAERLKGVDSTLKIQPAKLEDSAVYLCASSLPGQGADTQYFGPGTRLTVL.

V gene TRBV2 combines with J gene TRBJ2-7; 7 nucleotides match TRBD1. The CDR3 is 15 amino acids. With 7 bases clipped from V and 2 bases from J, the junction kept 11 bases outside the gene matches. Per germline, CDR1 SNHLY and CDR2 FYNNEI. The CDR3 nucleotides read TGTGCCAGCAAGTATACAGGGGATCCCACCTACGAGCAGTACTTC. Translating gives CASKYTGDPTYEQYF.

V and J are TRBV10-3 and TRBJ2-3; TRBD2 might be the D (6 bases). The CDR3 covers 13 residues. Germline values: CDR1 ENHRY, CDR2 SYGVKD. Trimming pared 5 bases from V and 2 bases from J, leaving 8 bases between. The CDR3 spells CAISIADTDTQYF. The DNA for the CDR3 is TGTGCCATCAGTATAGCGGACACAGATACGCAGTATTTT.

This rearrangement joins TRBV4-2 to TRBJ1-1; D remains ambiguous. The CDR3 runs to 14 residues. V lost 1 base and J 8 bases, leaving 14 bases between the germline ends. The germline V gene encodes CDR1 LGHNA and CDR2 YNFKEQ. The CDR3 is CASSQGVGLSEAFF. The CDR3 nucleotides read TGTGCCAGCAGCCAAGGGGTTGGGCTTTCAGAAGCTTTCTTT.

The rearrangement uses TRBV5-6 and TRBJ2-7, with 7 bases lining up with TRBD1. The germline CDR1 and CDR2 sequences are SGHDT and YYEEEE. The CDR3 is 14 residues long. J lost 5 bases, V lost 4 bases, and 9 bases had no gene match. The CDR3 region has the DNA TGTGCCAGCAGCGGGATGCAGGGGGATCACGAGCAGTACTTC. Translated, it gives CASSGMQGDHEQYF.

The chain uses TRBV11-3 and TRBJ2-5, with 9 positions matching TRBD1. This CDR3 is built from 16 residues. Germline V gene data show CDR1 as SGHNT and CDR2 as YENEEA. With 5 bases clipped from V and 5 bases from J, the junction kept 12 bases outside the gene matches. The CDR3 bases are TGTGCCAGCAGCGACACAACAGGGGGCAGGGGGGAGACCCAGTACTTC. Its translation is CASSDTTGGRGETQYF.